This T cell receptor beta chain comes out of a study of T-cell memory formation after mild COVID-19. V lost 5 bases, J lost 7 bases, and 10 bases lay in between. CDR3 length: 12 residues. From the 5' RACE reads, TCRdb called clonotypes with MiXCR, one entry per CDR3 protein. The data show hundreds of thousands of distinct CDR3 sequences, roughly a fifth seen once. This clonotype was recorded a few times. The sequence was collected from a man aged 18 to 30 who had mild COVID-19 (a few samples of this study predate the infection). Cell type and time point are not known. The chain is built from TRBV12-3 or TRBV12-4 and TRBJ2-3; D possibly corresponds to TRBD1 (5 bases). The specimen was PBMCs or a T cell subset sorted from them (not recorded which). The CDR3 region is CASSQGAYTQYF. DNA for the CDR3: TGTGCCAGCAGTCAGGGCGCATATACGCAGTATTTT.